A selection of T cell receptor beta chains follows, all from one sample in a study of shared clonotypes between healthy human individuals. Assay used: immunoSEQ multiplex PCR; TCRdb lists only in-frame clones, some missing. The table has around 2.1 million clones, just over 90% seen once. The material sequenced was naive CD8+ T cells from PBMCs. Receptors originate from a man younger than 35 in good health. Some clones in this sample may be carry-over from other donors' samples. Each CDR3 is given with its conserved first and last residue. The D gene is left open where the match is weak. Rows give clone size only sometimes, using once, few, many, or a class for an expanded clone.

j_gene | abundance | d_gene | v_gene | CDR3aa | CDR3nt
TRBJ2-3 | NA | NA | TRBV10-1 | CASPLQVGPLKPTDTQYF | TGCGCCAGCCCGTTGCAGGTAGGGCCTCTCAAGCCCACAGATACGCAGTATTTT
TRBJ1-1 | NA | TRBD1 | TRBV25-1 | CASRQGAGTEAFF | TGTGCCAGCAGACAGGGGGCGGGGACTGAAGCTTTCTTT
TRBJ2-1 | NA | NA | TRBV12-5 | CASGLTPLEQFF | TGTGCTAGTGGTTTGACGCCCCTTGAGCAGTTCTTC
TRBJ2-7 | NA | NA | TRBV5-6 | CASSRGTHYEQYF | TGTGCCAGCAGCCGAGGGACACACTACGAGCAGTACTTC
TRBJ2-6 | NA | NA | TRBV6-1 | CASSQGYHGANVLTF | TGTGCCAGCAGTCAGGGGTATCACGGGGCCAACGTCCTGACTTTC
TRBJ2-3 | once | NA | TRBV27 | CASSLYPLSEVSTDTQYF | TGTGCCAGCAGTCTATACCCCCTCTCGGAGGTTAGCACAGATACGCAGTATTTT
TRBJ2-6 | NA | NA | TRBV27 | CASSLSSRGGANVLTF | TGTGCCAGCAGTTTATCGTCCAGGGGTGGGGCCAACGTCCTGACTTTC
TRBJ1-2 | NA | NA | TRBV29-1 | CSVEARDVDNYGYTF | TGCAGCGTTGAGGCTCGGGACGTAGATAACTATGGCTACACCTTC
TRBJ2-3 | NA | TRBD2 | TRBV15 | CATSLPPGGSRADTQYF | TGTGCCACCAGCCTCCCCCCCGGGGGGAGTAGAGCAGATACGCAGTATTTT
TRBJ2-4 | NA | NA | TRBV27 | CASSLYSTVVAKNIQYF | TGTGCCAGCAGTTTATATTCGACAGTCGTGGCCAAAAACATTCAGTACTTC
TRBJ2-1 | NA | NA | TRBV6-5 | CASKSYPRGEQFF | TGTGCCAGCAAATCCTACCCTCGAGGGGAGCAGTTCTTC
TRBJ2-7 | NA | TRBD2 | TRBV19 | CASSREREDQEQYF | TGTGCCAGTAGTAGGGAGCGGGAGGATCAAGAGCAGTACTTC
TRBJ1-3 | NA | TRBD1 | TRBV28 | CASRNRGPGNTIYF | TGTGCCAGCCGAAACAGGGGACCTGGAAACACCATATATTTT
TRBJ1-5 | NA | NA | TRBV5-5 | CASVMPNREWNQPQHF | TGTGCCAGCGTCATGCCTAACAGGGAGTGGAATCAGCCCCAGCATTTT
TRBJ2-1 | once | NA | TRBV27 | CASSSAQEWNEQFF | TGTGCCAGCAGCTCAGCCCAAGAATGGAATGAGCAGTTCTTC
TRBJ2-5 | NA | TRBD1 | TRBV11-2 | CASSTGTGRMETQYF | TGTGCCAGCAGCACCGGGACAGGGCGGATGGAGACCCAGTACTTC
TRBJ1-2 | NA | NA | TRBV6-1 | CASSEVGGGASYGYTF | TGTGCCAGCAGTGAAGTAGGAGGTGGCGCATCCTATGGCTACACCTTC
TRBJ1-1 | NA | TRBD1 | TRBV19 | CATRDRYTEAFF | TGTGCCACTCGGGACAGATACACTGAAGCTTTCTTT
TRBJ2-3 | NA | TRBD2 | TRBV7-3 | CASSLLAGITDTQYF | TGTGCCAGCAGCTTACTAGCGGGGATCACAGATACGCAGTATTTT
TRBJ2-7 | NA | TRBD2 | TRBV7-3 | CASSLVAGPYHEQYF | TGTGCCAGCAGCTTAGTAGCGGGACCTTACCACGAGCAGTACTTC
TRBJ2-7 | NA | TRBD1 | TRBV28 | CASSLVGQGLSYEQYF | TGTGCCAGCAGTTTAGTGGGACAGGGACTATCTTACGAGCAGTACTTC
TRBJ2-1 | once | NA | TRBV5-1 | CASSSSGLRSSYNEQFF | TGCGCCAGCAGCTCAAGCGGACTGAGGAGCTCCTACAATGAGCAGTTCTTC
TRBJ1-2 | NA | TRBD1 | TRBV7-6 | CASSLEVRGSSGYTF | TGTGCCAGCAGCTTAGAGGTCAGGGGGTCGTCTGGCTACACCTTC
TRBJ2-7 | NA | TRBD2 | TRBV7-9 | CASSPYPGTTKFSYEQYF | TGTGCCAGCAGCCCATACCCTGGGACTACCAAATTCTCCTACGAGCAGTACTTC
TRBJ2-7 | once | NA | TRBV27 | CASSLIQGVQYF | TGTGCCAGCAGTTTAATCCAGGGAGTACAGTACTTC
TRBJ2-7 | NA | NA | TRBV11-3 | CASSPDYAHEQYF | TGTGCCAGCAGCCCGGACTACGCCCACGAGCAGTACTTC
TRBJ1-5 | few | NA | TRBV2 | CASRNNRDSNQPQHF | TGTGCCAGCAGGAACAACAGGGATAGCAATCAGCCCCAGCATTTT
TRBJ1-3 | NA | NA | TRBV28 | CASRRRSLGNTIYF | TGTGCCAGCAGGCGTAGGTCTTTGGGAAACACCATATATTTT
TRBJ2-3 | once | TRBD2 | TRBV27 | CASSLLAGGPSDTQYF | TGTGCCAGCAGTTTGTTAGCGGGAGGGCCATCAGATACGCAGTATTTT
TRBJ2-2 | NA | NA | TRBV2 | CASREAEGLRTGELFF | TGTGCCAGCAGGGAGGCAGAGGGGCTGCGGACCGGGGAGCTGTTTTTT
TRBJ1-2 | NA | NA | TRBV29-1 | CSVEEGGDIYGYTF | TGCAGCGTTGAAGAGGGGGGCGACATCTATGGCTACACCTTC
TRBJ2-7 | NA | NA | TRBV5-6 | CASSLGASFGLQHSEQYF | TGTGCCAGCAGCTTGGGCGCGAGCTTCGGGCTCCAACACAGCGAGCAGTACTTC
TRBJ2-1 | once | TRBD2 | TRBV18 | CASSPPGLAGVPYEQFF | TGTGCCAGCTCACCCCCTGGACTAGCGGGAGTCCCTTATGAGCAGTTCTTC
TRBJ2-7 | NA | NA | TRBV28 | CASSLLQEGRNYEQYF | TGTGCCAGCAGTTTGCTTCAGGAGGGGCGGAACTACGAGCAGTACTTC
TRBJ2-7 | NA | NA | TRBV7-8 | CASSLGGLGREQYF | TGTGCCAGCAGCTTAGGAGGACTGGGACGCGAGCAGTACTTC
TRBJ2-1 | NA | NA | TRBV7-9 | CASSPARGSSYNEQFF | TGTGCCAGCAGCCCTGCGAGGGGAAGCTCCTACAATGAGCAGTTCTTC
TRBJ2-1 | NA | NA | TRBV9 | CASSVDGEEINEQFF | TGTGCCAGCAGCGTTGACGGGGAGGAGATCAATGAGCAGTTCTTC
TRBJ1-2 | NA | NA | TRBV2 | CALHKDGYTF | TGTGCCTTGCACAAGGATGGCTACACCTTC
TRBJ2-7 | NA | TRBD2 | TRBV5-5 | CASSLNSGSVYEQYF | TGTGCCAGCAGCTTGAATAGCGGGAGTGTCTACGAGCAGTACTTC
TRBJ2-7 | NA | NA | TRBV10-1 | CASRGHHRDQPYEQYF | TGCGCCAGCAGGGGACACCACCGGGACCAACCCTACGAGCAGTACTTC
TRBJ2-7 | NA | NA | TRBV27 | CASSFAEGDEQYF | TGTGCCAGCAGTTTTGCAGAGGGGGACGAGCAGTACTTC
TRBJ1-5 | NA | NA | TRBV4-3 | CASSPTGYLKPQHF | TGCGCCAGCAGCCCCACAGGGTACCTTAAGCCCCAGCATTTT
TRBJ1-5 | NA | NA | TRBV28 | CASSLGGRGIQPQHF | TGTGCCAGCAGTTTGGGGGGGCGCGGTATTCAGCCCCAGCATTTT
TRBJ2-7 | NA | NA | TRBV9 | CASSGGLRPYEQYF | TGTGCCAGCAGCGGGGGACTCCGGCCCTACGAGCAGTACTTC
TRBJ1-1 | NA | NA | TRBV14 | CASGPRTAEAFF | TGTGCCAGCGGCCCCCGGACAGCCGAAGCTTTCTTT
TRBJ2-5 | NA | NA | TRBV28 | CASPRQRGGKETQYF | TGTGCCAGCCCCCGACAGCGAGGGGGGAAAGAGACCCAGTACTTC
TRBJ2-5 | NA | NA | TRBV15 | CATSRDPRGRETQYF | TGTGCCACCAGCAGAGACCCCAGGGGAAGGGAGACCCAGTACTTC
TRBJ2-5 | NA | NA | TRBV4-1 | CASSPGPRKQGQETQYF | TGCGCCAGCAGCCCGGGACCTCGAAAGCAAGGCCAAGAGACCCAGTACTTC
TRBJ2-3 | NA | NA | TRBV7-2 | CASSSPGFVDTQYF | TGTGCCAGCAGCTCACCAGGGTTTGTGGATACGCAGTATTTT
TRBJ2-1 | NA | TRBD2 | TRBV4-1 | CASSQEGTRYIEQFF | TGCGCCAGCAGCCAAGAGGGGACTAGGTACATTGAGCAGTTCTTC
TRBJ2-2 | NA | TRBD2 | TRBV13 | CASSMGQGGDVPNTGELFF | TGTGCCAGCAGCATGGGGCAGGGAGGGGATGTACCGAACACCGGGGAGCTGTTTTTT
TRBJ2-1 | NA | TRBD1 | TRBV7-3 | CASSYQGDEQFF | TGTGCCAGCAGCTACCAGGGGGATGAGCAGTTCTTC
TRBJ2-1 | NA | NA | TRBV7-2 | CASSPFSTGRGTYNEQFF | TGTGCCAGCAGCCCATTTAGCACAGGGAGGGGGACCTACAATGAGCAGTTCTTC
TRBJ2-7 | NA | NA | TRBV7-9 | CASSPRTPSSYEQYF | TGTGCCAGCAGCCCACGGACTCCTAGCTCCTACGAGCAGTACTTC
TRBJ1-1 | NA | NA | TRBV6-5 | CASYPLREVNTEAFF | TGTGCCAGCTACCCGCTAAGAGAAGTGAACACTGAAGCTTTCTTT